Each of the 2 T cell receptor beta chains below was sequenced from the same sample in a study of blood T cell repertoires in COVID-19. Profiled with immunoSEQ multiplex PCR; TCRdb holds only in-frame clones, not every one. Counted here are hundreds of thousands of clones, roughly 87% occurring once; the ten biggest clones make up approximately 1%. Sequencing was done on a sample of PBMCs or T cells enriched from blood (not recorded which). The receptors were sampled from a woman in her 30s who had recovered from COVID-19.

This chain links TRBV28 with TRBJ2-7; 14 bases align to TRBD2. The CDR3 extends over 14 amino acids. V shed 6 bases and J 6 bases; nucleotides not matched to a gene: 4. Germline V gene lookup returns CDR1 MDHEN and CDR2 SYDVKM. The CDR3 loop reads CASRGLAGVSEQYF. The DNA of the CDR3 is TGTGCCAGCAGGGGACTAGCGGGGGTCTCCGAGCAGTACTTC.

The chain employs TRBV6-5 and TRBJ1-3, with a tentative D call TRBD1 (6 bases). Germline lookup yields CDR1 MNHEY and CDR2 SVGAGI. This CDR3 spans 14 amino acids. The V and J ends lost 6 bases and 4 bases respectively, with 13 bases between them. The CDR3 sequence: CASRAGVGGNTIYF. CDR3 sequence (DNA): TGTGCCAGCAGAGCAGGGGTTGGGGGAAACACCATATATTTT.